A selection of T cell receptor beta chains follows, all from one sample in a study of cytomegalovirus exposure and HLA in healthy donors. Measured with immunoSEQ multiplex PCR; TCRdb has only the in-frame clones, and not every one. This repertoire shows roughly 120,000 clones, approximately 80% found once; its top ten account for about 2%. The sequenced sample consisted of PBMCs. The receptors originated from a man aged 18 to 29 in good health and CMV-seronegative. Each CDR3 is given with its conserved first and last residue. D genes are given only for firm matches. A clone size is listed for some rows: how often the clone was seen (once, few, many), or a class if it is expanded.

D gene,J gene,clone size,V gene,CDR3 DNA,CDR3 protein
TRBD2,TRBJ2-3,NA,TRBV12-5,TGTGCTAGTGGTTTGGTCGGGGGGGTAGCGGGAGGGCCCTGGACAGATACGCAGTATTTT,CASGLVGGVAGGPWTDTQYF
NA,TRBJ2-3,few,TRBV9,TGTGCCAGCAGCGTAGCTAGCCCAGATACGCAGTATTTT,CASSVASPDTQYF
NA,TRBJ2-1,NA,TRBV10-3,TGTGCCACCGTCGGGATTAAGGTAGCGGCAAGGAGACGCAATGAGCAGTTCTTC,CATVGIKVAARRRNEQFF
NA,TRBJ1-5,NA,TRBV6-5,TGTGCCAGCAGTAAGGGACTCAATCAGCCCCAGCATTTT,CASSKGLNQPQHF
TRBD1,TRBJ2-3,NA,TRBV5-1,TGCGCCAGCAGCTCTGAAGGACAGGCCTTCACAGATACGCAGTATTTT,CASSSEGQAFTDTQYF
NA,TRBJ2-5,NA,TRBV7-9,TGTGCCAGCTTTCGCGTAGAGGGTCTCCAAGAGACCCAGTACTTC,CASFRVEGLQETQYF
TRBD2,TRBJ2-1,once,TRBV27,TGTGCCAGCACTAGCGGGAACTCCTACAATGAGCAGTTCTTC,CASTSGNSYNEQFF
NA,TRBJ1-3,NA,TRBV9,TGTGCCAGCAGCGTAGCCGGGTCTGGAAACACCATATATTTT,CASSVAGSGNTIYF
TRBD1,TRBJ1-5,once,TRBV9,TGTGCCAGCAGCGTAGCCCCGGACAGGGCTCAGCCCCAGCATTTT,CASSVAPDRAQPQHF
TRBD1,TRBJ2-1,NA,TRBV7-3,TGTGCCAGCAGCTTAAAAGGGTTGGGACAGCTCGACAATGAGCAGTTCTTC,CASSLKGLGQLDNEQFF
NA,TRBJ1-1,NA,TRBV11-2,TGTGCCAGCAGCTTAGATCGACAGAAAGCTTTCTTT,CASSLDRQKAFF
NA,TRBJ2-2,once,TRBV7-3,TGTGCCAGCAGACTCGGCCCGGGCGGGGAGCTGTTTTTT,CASRLGPGGELFF
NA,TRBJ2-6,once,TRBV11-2,TGTGCCAGCAGCTTTACAGCTGGGGCCAACGTCCTGACTTTC,CASSFTAGANVLTF
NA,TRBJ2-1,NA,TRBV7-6,TGTGCCAGCAGCTTAGATCCCCCTTCCCAGTTCTTC,CASSLDPPSQFF
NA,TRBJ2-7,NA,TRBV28,TGTGCCAGCAGTTTGGGCGAGAGCGGTACCTACGAGCAGTACTTC,CASSLGESGTYEQYF
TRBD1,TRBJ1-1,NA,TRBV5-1,TGCGCCAGCAGCTTGACCCGGGACAGGCGCGCTGAAGCTTTCTTT,CASSLTRDRRAEAFF
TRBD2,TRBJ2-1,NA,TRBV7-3,TGTGCCGGGTCGACTAGCGGGAGGTTCAATGAGCAGTTCTTC,CAGSTSGRFNEQFF
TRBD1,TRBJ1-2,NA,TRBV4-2,TGTGCCAGCAGCCAAGGGGACAGAGCTAACTATGGCTACACCTTC,CASSQGDRANYGYTF
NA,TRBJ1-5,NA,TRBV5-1,TGCGCCAGCAGCTTGGATCCTAGTAGCAATCAGCCCCAGCATTTT,CASSLDPSSNQPQHF
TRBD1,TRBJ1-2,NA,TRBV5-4,TGTGCCAGCAGCCCCAACAGGGGCTTGGACTATGGCTACACCTTC,CASSPNRGLDYGYTF
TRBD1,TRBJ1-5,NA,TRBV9,TGTGCCATCGGACAGGGGTCTTGCAATCAGCCCCAGCATTTT,CAIGQGSCNQPQHF
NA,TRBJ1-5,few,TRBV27,TGTGCCAGCAGTTTATATGCGGATAGCAATCAGCCCCAGCATTTT,CASSLYADSNQPQHF
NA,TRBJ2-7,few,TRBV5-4,TGTGCCAGCAGCATGGGCGCGGTTGCCTCCTACGAGCAGTACTTC,CASSMGAVASYEQYF
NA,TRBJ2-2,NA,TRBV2,TGTGCCAGTACAGGGCGAGCTGCCGGGGAGCTGTTTTTT,CASTGRAAGELFF
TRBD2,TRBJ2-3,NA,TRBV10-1,TGCGCCAGCAGTGAGGGAGCGGGAGGGGGGACAGATACGCAGTATTTT,CASSEGAGGGTDTQYF
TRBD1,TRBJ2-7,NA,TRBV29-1,TGCAGCGTTGAAGAACAGGGGGCGGGGGAGCAGTACTTC,CSVEEQGAGEQYF
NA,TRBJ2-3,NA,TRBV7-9,TGTGCCAGCAGCTTCTCAGGCCAAGATACGCAGTATTTT,CASSFSGQDTQYF
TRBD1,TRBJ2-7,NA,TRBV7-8,TGTGCCAGCAGCAAGGACAGGTACGAGCAGTACTTC,CASSKDRYEQYF
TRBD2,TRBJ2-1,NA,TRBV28,TGTGCCAGCAGTTTAGGGGGGGTAGCGGGGTTCGCTTCGGAGCAGTTCTTC,CASSLGGVAGFASEQFF